The TCR beta chain described here comes from a study of human T cells and chemical hapten exposure. Notes on the study in general: Patch test score was positively correlated with the counts of TCRs that had expanded at PT1.

This clonotype was detected a few times. Its antigen remains unknown. TCRdb reanalysed the RACE reads using MiXCR and keeps one entry per CDR3 protein. Among about 380,000 distinct CDR3 sequences listed, roughly 6% were seen once. Looked up from germline, CDR1 is DFQATT and CDR2 is SNEGSKA (reference sequence). This CDR3 has 14 residues. Described time point: patch test 2, 6 weeks after DPC sensitization. Treatment: therapeutic diphenylcyclopropenone sensitization with weekly scalp DPC. Material: whole blood, obtained in connection with sensitization to the hapten diphenylcyclopropenone (DPC). The sequence was obtained from a woman younger than 30 with alopecia areata. Some clones in this sample may be carry-over from other donors' samples. The rearrangement joins TRBV20-1 to TRBJ1-1, with D hard to call. The CDR3 bases are TGCAGCGGCGTATGGTCCCTTCGGAACACTGAAGCTTTCTTT. Amino acids: CSGVWSLRNTEAFF.